The 22 T cell receptor beta chains given below trace back to one sample, sequenced in a study of blood T cell repertoires in COVID-19. The assay was immunoSEQ multiplex PCR, and TCRdb's table has in-frame clones only and misses some. This table holds under 300,000 clones, about 80% found once. Material: peripheral blood. The receptors here all came from a man aged 30-40 years who had recovered from COVID-19.

CDR3 sequence reads: CASSLGLASDTQYF. In DNA, the CDR3 is TGTGCCAGCAGCCTTGGACTAGCCTCAGATACGCAGTATTTT. The chain carries TRBV7-3 and TRBJ2-3; 8 bases match TRBD2. CDR3 length: 14 amino acids. V dropped 5 bases and J dropped 4; count of bases not matched to a gene: 5. Per the germline V gene, CDR1 is SGHTA and CDR2 is FQGTGA.

The chain has TRBV2 and TRBJ1-1, with TRBD1 as a possible D gene (5 bases). The CDR3 has 14 amino acids. Trimming pared 7 bases from V and 4 bases from J, leaving 16 bases between. Germline V gene data show CDR1 as SNHLY and CDR2 as FYNNEI. The CDR3 is CASILSPGSTEAFF. CDR3 bases: TGTGCCAGCATCCTAAGTCCAGGGTCCACTGAAGCTTTCTTT.

This clone was seen once. The V gene is TRBV5-4, the J gene TRBJ2-5, with D unresolved. Per germline, CDR1 SGHNT and CDR2 YYREEE (reference sequence). The CDR3 spans 13 residues. V lost 0 bases to trimming and J lost 2 bases, with 5 bases between them. CDR3 loop: CASSLARQETQYF. CDR3 nucleotides: TGTGCCAGCAGCTTGGCGCGGCAAGAGACCCAGTACTTC.

The rearrangement links TRBV7-8 to TRBJ2-2, with D unresolved. From germline, CDR1 is SGHVS and CDR2 FQNEAQ. The V end was cut by 5 bases, the J end by 9 bases, with 16 bases between. CDR3 length: 14 residues. The CDR3 sequence: CASSRLDGPRELFF. The CDR3 DNA sequence: TGTGCCAGCAGCCGGCTAGACGGTCCTCGGGAGCTGTTTTTT.

This clone is a singleton in its sample. J is TRBJ1-2 and V is TRBV7-9, with D unresolved. The CDR3 has 12 residues. V was trimmed by 0 bases and J by 12 bases, leaving 11 bases between them. Germline CDR1 is SEHNR and CDR2 is FQNEAQ (reference sequence). CDR3 loop: CASSLAVPVDTF. CDR3 bases: TGTGCCAGCAGCTTAGCTGTGCCAGTCGACACCTTC. Drawing the rest from reference TRBV7-9 and TRBJ1-2, the complete variable domain is DTGVSQNPRHKITKRGQNVTFRCDPISEHNRLYWYRQTLGQGPEFLTYFQNEAQLEKSRLLSDRFSAERPKGSFSTLEIQRTEQGDSAMYLCASSLAVPVDTFGSGTRLTVV.

The chain links TRBV5-4 to TRBJ2-5, with 13 bases lining up with TRBD2. V shed 5 bases and J 5 bases; nucleotides not matched to a gene: 9. Per germline, CDR1 SGHNT and CDR2 YYREEE (reference sequence). The CDR3 sequence is 16 residues long. CDR3 region: CASSFGTSGVGETQYF. Written as DNA, the CDR3 is TGTGCCAGCAGTTTCGGGACTAGCGGGGTAGGCGAGACCCAGTACTTC.

This chain joins TRBV7-8 and TRBJ2-7, with D tentatively TRBD2 (6 bases). CDR3 length: 16 amino acids. V lost 1 base, J lost 3 bases, and 16 bases lay in between. The germline CDR1 and CDR2 sequences are SGHVS and FQNEAQ. The chain's CDR3 is CASSLGGVGGFYEQYF. CDR3 DNA sequence: TGTGCCAGCAGCTTAGGGGGGGTAGGCGGGTTCTACGAGCAGTACTTC. The full variable domain, rest sourced from reference TRBV7-8 and TRBJ2-7, is GAGVSQSPRYKVAKRGQDVALRCDPISGHVSLFWYQQALGQGPEFLTYFQNEAQLDKSGLPSDRFFAERPEGSVSTLKIQRTQQEDSAVYLCASSLGGVGGFYEQYFGPGTRLTVT.

The V call is TRBV29-1, the J call TRBJ2-1; 8 bases match TRBD1. This CDR3 is 13 amino acids long. The ends lost 7 bases at V and 4 bases at J; junction bases unmatched: 6. Germline V gives CDR1 SQVTM, CDR2 ANQGSEA. For the CDR3, the DNA is TGCAGCGCCGGACAGGGAGTGTACAATGAGCAGTTCTTC. As protein: CSAGQGVYNEQFF.

This rearrangement joins TRBV27 to TRBJ1-2, with 9 bases that match TRBD1. J was trimmed by 8 bases and V by 4 bases; bases with no gene match: 17. The germline CDR1 and CDR2 sequences are MNHEY and SMNVEV (reference sequence). The CDR3 contains 17 residues. CDR3 coding DNA: TGTGCCAGCAGTTCAAACAGGGGGCAGGGAGGCTCGGGCGGCTACACCTTC. Its protein product is CASSSNRGQGGSGGYTF.

This clone was observed a single time. This chain joins TRBV19 and TRBJ2-1, with D maybe TRBD1 (5 bases). V dropped 5 bases and J dropped 1 base, with 9 bases sitting between them. The CDR3 runs to 14 residues. Germline-derived CDR1 and CDR2 are LNHDA and SQIVND (reference sequence). The CDR3 DNA reads as TGTGCCAGTAGTCCCAGGGTTTCCTACAATGAGCAGTTCTTC. It encodes CASSPRVSYNEQFF.

This sequence joins TRBV2 and TRBJ2-5; D is perhaps TRBD1 (7 bases). The V and J ends lost 5 bases and 4 bases respectively, with 8 bases between them. The CDR3 is 12 residues long. In germline, CDR1 is SNHLY, CDR2 FYNNEI. The CDR3 loop is CASSQGGETQYF. The CDR3 DNA follows: TGTGCCAGCAGTCAGGGGGGAGAGACCCAGTACTTC.

This chain connects TRBV2 to TRBJ2-7, with D unclear. From germline, CDR1 is SNHLY and CDR2 FYNNEI. CDR3 length equals 12 residues. Trimming stripped 4 bases from V and 4 bases from J, with 8 bases between. CDR3 bases: TGTGCCAGCAGTGCACAGCTATACGAGCAGTACTTC. This translates into CASSAQLYEQYF.

CDR3 protein: CASSVRTVNTGELFF. The DNA of the CDR3 is TGTGCCAGCAGCGTCCGGACAGTGAACACCGGGGAGCTGTTTTTT. The gene calls are TRBV9 and TRBJ2-2; maybe TRBD1 (6 bases). CDR3 size: 15 residues. CDR1 is SGDLS and CDR2 is YYNGEE in the germline V gene. Trimming cost V 2 bases and J 1 base, with 9 bases left between them.

The chain recombines TRBV7-6 with TRBJ2-6; a weak D match, TRBD2 (7 bases). Looked up from germline, CDR1 is SGHVS and CDR2 is FNYEAQ. V lost 0 bases and J 2 bases, leaving 8 bases between the germline ends. The CDR3 has 16 amino acids. The chain's CDR3 is CASSLAGGPGANVLTF. CDR3 DNA sequence: TGTGCCAGCAGCTTAGCGGGGGGGCCTGGGGCCAACGTCCTGACTTTC.

V usage is TRBV5-4 and J usage is TRBJ1-2; no clear D gene. Trimming took off 1 base at V and 3 bases at J, with 7 bases between the two ends. Germline V CDR1 and CDR2: SGHNT, YYREEE (reference sequence). The CDR3 has 13 amino acids. DNA of the CDR3: TGTGCCAGCAGCTTGAAGGGAGACTATGGCTACACCTTC. Translation: CASSLKGDYGYTF.

The chain joins TRBV4-2 to TRBJ2-1, with D possibly being TRBD2 (6 bases). This CDR3 is 14 amino acids long. V dropped 9 bases and J dropped 0 bases, with 12 bases sitting between them. Germline CDR1 LGHNA, CDR2 YNFKEQ. In nucleotides, the CDR3 is TGTGCCAGGAGCTCTAGCGACTCCTACAATGAGCAGTTCTTC. It specifies CARSSSDSYNEQFF.

The chain couples TRBV2 to TRBJ1-2, with 8 positions matching TRBD1. V was clipped by 6 bases and J by 4 bases; unmatched bases: 1. The length of the CDR3 is 12 residues. Germline V lookup: CDR1 SNHLY, CDR2 FYNNEI. The CDR3 nucleotides are TGTGCCAGCAGACAGGGGGGCTATGGCTACACCTTC. Its protein is CASRQGGYGYTF.

This sequence joins TRBV11-1 and TRBJ2-7; no reliable D call. The CDR3 is 15 amino acids. V was pared by 1 base and J by 4 bases, with 14 bases between. The germline V gene encodes CDR1 SGHAT and CDR2 FQDESV (reference sequence). The CDR3 spells CASSLDHDLLYEQYF. CDR3 DNA sequence: TGTGCCAGCAGCTTAGATCATGACTTACTTTACGAGCAGTACTTC.

This clone was seen only a few times. This chain joins TRBV28 and TRBJ2-5; D gene uncertain. The CDR3 has 12 residues. Germline V gene sequence: CDR1 MDHEN, CDR2 SYDVKM. Trimming stripped 2 bases from V and 5 bases from J, with 6 bases between. CDR3: CASSLLRETQYF. CDR3 DNA sequence: TGTGCCAGCAGTTTACTTCGGGAGACCCAGTACTTC.

The chain combines TRBV20-1 with TRBJ1-3, with 11 bases matching TRBD1. CDR3 length equals 13 residues. Per the germline V gene, CDR1 is DFQATT and CDR2 is SNEGSKA (reference sequence). Germline trimming cut 3 bases from V and 6 bases from J; bases unmatched to any gene: 1. CDR3 DNA: TGCAGTGCTAGTGGACAGGGGGCAAACACCATATATTTT. It is translated as CSASGQGANTIYF.

V usage is TRBV27 and J usage is TRBJ1-1, with a weak D call TRBD1 (5 bases). The germline V gene encodes CDR1 MNHEY and CDR2 SMNVEV (reference sequence). The CDR3 runs 14 residues. Trimming shortened V by 7 bases and J by 1 base, and 13 bases separated the two germline ends. The CDR3 DNA reads as TGTGCCAGCACTCGACTGGGGGGGAACACTGAAGCTTTCTTT. It translates to CASTRLGGNTEAFF.

The V gene is TRBV5-6, the J gene TRBJ1-2, with 9 positions matching TRBD1. With V trimmed by 4 bases and J by 4 bases, 5 bases remained unmatched. This CDR3 comprises 14 residues. CDR1 and CDR2 from the germline V gene are SGHDT and YYEEEE. The chain's CDR3 is CASSGGQGIYGYTF. For the CDR3, the DNA is TGTGCCAGCAGCGGCGGACAGGGGATCTATGGCTACACCTTC. The variable domain in full, with the rest retrieved from reference TRBV5-6 and TRBJ1-2, is DAGVTQSPTHLIKTRGQQVTLRCSPKSGHDTVSWYQQALGQGPQFIFQYYEEEERQRGNFPDRFSGHQFPNYSSELNVNALLLGDSALYLCASSGGQGIYGYTFGSGTRLTVV.